These 7 T cell receptor beta chains originate from one sample sequenced in a study of shared clonotypes between healthy human individuals. Here immunoSEQ multiplex PCR was the method, and the copy in TCRdb shows in-frame clones only, minus some. The sample lists around 2,000,000 clones; approximately 94% were seen once. Naive CD8 populations comprised CD45RO-negative cells positively selected for CCR7, excluding terminally differentiated effector memory CD45RA+ cells. The specimen was naive CD8+ T cells sorted from blood. The receptors come from a man aged 18 to 35 in good health.

CDR3 sequence reads: CASSEWGSVEAFF. DNA of the CDR3: TGTGCCAGCAGTGAATGGGGGTCGGTCGAAGCTTTCTTT. The V gene is TRBV6-1, the J gene TRBJ1-1, with D possibly TRBD1 on 5 matching bases. Per the germline V gene, CDR1 is MNHNS and CDR2 is SASEGT. The CDR3 extends over 13 amino acids. V lost 2 bases, J lost 8 bases, and 12 bases lay in between.

The chain links TRBV9 to TRBJ2-3; D call uncertain. Germline V CDR1 and CDR2: SGDLS, YYNGEE. This CDR3 region has 15 residues. Trimming left V 0 bases short and J 2 bases short, with 10 bases between. The CDR3 region has the DNA TGTGCCAGCAGCGTAGGGCCCAAACCCACAGATACGCAGTATTTT. Encoded protein: CASSVGPKPTDTQYF.

The chain joins TRBV14 to TRBJ1-1, with a weak D call TRBD1 (5 bases). Germline V gives CDR1 SGHDN, CDR2 FVKESK. CDR3 length equals 13 residues. Trimming removed 3 bases at V and 8 bases at J, with 13 bases between. The CDR3 sequence is CASSHEAGPEAFF. The CDR3 region has the DNA TGTGCCAGCAGCCACGAGGCGGGGCCGGAAGCTTTCTTT.

The chain links TRBV27 to TRBJ2-7; tentative D call: TRBD2 (5 bases). The CDR3 loop spans 14 amino acids. V was pared by 3 bases and J by 3 bases, with 12 bases between. The V gene's germline CDR1 is MNHEY and CDR2 SMNVEV (reference sequence). The CDR3 here is CASSFSGLLYEQYF. In DNA, the CDR3 is TGTGCCAGCAGTTTCTCTGGACTTCTCTACGAGCAGTACTTC.

The chain is built from TRBV4-1 and TRBJ2-7; D gene unclear. This CDR3 has 16 residues. Germline CDR1 MGHRA, CDR2 YSYEKL. The V end was cut by 2 bases, the J end by 2 bases, with 16 bases between. The CDR3 sequence: CASSQLSSYATYEQYF. DNA for the CDR3: TGCGCCAGCAGCCAATTATCTTCATACGCAACCTACGAGCAGTACTTC.

The chain joins TRBV5-4 to TRBJ2-7, with TRBD2 identical over 10 bases. Germline CDR1 is SGHNT and CDR2 is YYREEE (reference sequence). This CDR3 region has 16 residues. Trimming removed 4 bases from V and 6 bases from J; junction bases left unmatched: 13. CDR3 sequence: CASSGVPVSGRVEQYF. For the CDR3, the DNA is TGTGCCAGCAGCGGGGTGCCTGTGAGCGGGAGGGTCGAGCAGTACTTC.

A word on this clone: Mismatch with germline at one junction end may stem from a read error. This chain joins TRBV5-1 and TRBJ2-7, with D unclear. CDR1 is SGHRS and CDR2 is YFSETQ in the germline V gene. The CDR3 runs to 14 residues. The CDR3 coding sequence is TGCACCAGCAGCTTGGAAGGGCGTACCTACGAGCAGTACTTC. Protein product: CTSSLEGRTYEQYF.